What follows are 16 T cell receptor beta chains derived from one specimen sequenced in a study of T cells in Graves' hyperthyroidism and ophthalmopathy. The source material, RNA transcripts, was used to amplify TCR beta CDR3 regions. A set of HTBI primers served as the primers for a first-round RT-PCR of the TCR CDR3. TCRdb called the multiplex PCR reads again in MiXCR, with one record for every CDR3 protein. In the table there are approximately 350,000 distinct CDR3 sequences, 13% to 15% of which are singletons. Sequenced: blood. The receptors stem from a woman aged 60-75 years with Graves' ophthalmopathy.

This clonotype was detected many times. V gene TRBV12-3 or TRBV12-4 combines with J gene TRBJ2-3, with a weak D call TRBD2 (5 bases). The germline V and J ends were trimmed by 10 bases and 1 base, with 12 bases remaining between them. This CDR3 is 13 amino acids long. CDR3 amino acids: CANPAGGTDTQYF. The CDR3 coding sequence is TGTGCCAATCCTGCCGGGGGCACAGATACGCAGTATTTT.

The genes are TRBV20-1 and TRBJ1-1, with D possibly TRBD1 on 5 matching bases. This CDR3 has 14 residues. CDR1 DFQATT and CDR2 SNEGSKA come from the germline V gene (reference sequence). V was pared by 1 base and J by 1 base, with 10 bases between. The CDR3 here is CSARVGRANTEAFF. CDR3 bases: TGCAGTGCTAGAGTCGGCAGGGCGAACACTGAAGCTTTCTTT.

V usage is TRBV4-2 and J usage is TRBJ1-1; D unclear. This CDR3 has 16 residues. Between the trimmed V and J ends, which lost 0 bases and 7 bases, there was a span of 18 bases. In germline, CDR1 is LGHNA, CDR2 YNFKEQ. CDR3 DNA sequence: TGTGCCAGCAGCCAAGATTTAGATAGTGCATGGGGTGAAGCTTTCTTT. Amino acid sequence: CASSQDLDSAWGEAFF.

This clonotype was seen ten or more times. This CDR3 reads CSARGDRGRTDTQYF. CDR3 bases: TGCAGTGCTAGGGGGGACAGGGGGCGCACAGATACGCAGTATTTT. The chain links TRBV20-1 to TRBJ2-3; the match to TRBD1 covers 12 bases. CDR3 length: 15 amino acids. Trimming cost V 3 bases and J 1 base; bases outside gene matches: 2. CDR1 and CDR2 (germline): DFQATT, SNEGSKA (reference sequence).

As for this clonotype: Possible read error: a much larger clone is one base away. The chain is built from TRBV7-8 and TRBJ2-1; weak D call: TRBD2 (6 bases). This CDR3 is built from 18 residues. CDR1 SGHVS and CDR2 FQNEAQ come from the germline V gene. CDR3: CAGSLLGGVPADYNEQFF. CDR3 nucleotide sequence: TGTGCCGGCAGCTTATTGGGCGGGGTCCCTGCGGACTACAATGAGCAGTTCTTC.

The V and J genes are TRBV19 and TRBJ2-1, with 7 bases lining up with TRBD1. Germline loops: CDR1 LNHDA, CDR2 SQIVND (reference sequence). The CDR3 has 13 amino acids. V shed 3 bases and J 5 bases; nucleotides not matched to a gene: 1. CDR3 in amino acids: CASSIDRDNEQFF. CDR3 coding DNA: TGTGCCAGTAGTATCGACAGGGACAATGAGCAGTTCTTC. Looking up the rest from reference TRBV19 and TRBJ2-1 gives the full variable domain: DGGITQSPKYLFRKEGQNVTLSCEQNLNHDAMYWYRQDPGQGLRLIYYSQIVNDFQKGDIAEGYSVSREKKESFPLTVTSAQKNPTAFYLCASSIDRDNEQFFGPGTRLTVL.

The rearrangement joins TRBV7-3 to TRBJ2-2; no firm D call. The CDR3 has 16 amino acids. The germline gives CDR1 SGHTA, CDR2 FQGTGA. V was pared by 6 bases and J by 7 bases, with 21 bases between. In DNA, the CDR3 is TGTGCCAGCAGTCCAGCCGGATCCCTTCAAAGCGGGGAGCTGTTTTTT. Translation gives CASSPAGSLQSGELFF.

This clonotype showed up just a few times. V usage is TRBV11-2 and J usage is TRBJ2-2; the match to TRBD2 covers 10 bases. The V gene's germline CDR1 is SGHAT and CDR2 FQNNGV. The CDR3 is 16 amino acids. V lost 5 bases to trimming and J lost 6 bases; unmatched junction nucleotides: 9. The CDR3 coding sequence is TGTGCCAGCAGCCCGTACGGACTAGCGGAACCCGGGGAGCTGTTTTTT. This sequence encodes CASSPYGLAEPGELFF. Complete variable domain (other parts from reference TRBV11-2 and TRBJ2-2): EAGVAQSPRYKIIEKRQSVAFWCNPISGHATLYWYQQILGQGPKLLIQFQNNGVVDDSQLPKDRFSAERLKGVDSTLKIQPAKLEDSAVYLCASSPYGLAEPGELFFGEGSRLTVL.

The chain uses TRBV20-1 and TRBJ2-1, with 8 bases that match TRBD2. In germline, CDR1 is DFQATT, CDR2 SNEGSKA (reference sequence). V shed 3 bases and J 8 bases; nucleotides not matched to a gene: 6. The CDR3 length is 13 residues. The CDR3 nucleotides are TGCAGTGCTAGTGCCCCGGGACTAGATGAGCAGTTCTTC. Protein sequence: CSASAPGLDEQFF.

The chain employs TRBV27 and TRBJ2-5; D may be TRBD2 (7 bases). Germline CDR1 MNHEY, CDR2 SMNVEV (reference sequence). Trimming took off 4 bases at V and 1 base at J, with 13 bases between the two ends. The CDR3 has 15 residues. CDR3 residues: CASSSFAGAQETQYF. CDR3 DNA: TGTGCCAGCAGTTCCTTCGCGGGGGCCCAAGAGACCCAGTACTTC.

This clonotype appeared many times. This rearrangement joins TRBV18 to TRBJ1-6, with unresolved D. Between the trimmed V and J ends, which lost 4 bases and 5 bases, there was a span of 3 bases. The CDR3 sequence is 12 residues long. Germline values: CDR1 KGHSH, CDR2 LQKENI. The CDR3: CASSLNNSPLHF. In DNA form, the CDR3 reads TGTGCCAGCTCACTGAATAATTCACCCCTCCACTTT.

The chain is built from TRBV6-5 and TRBJ1-3; D call uncertain. The CDR3 covers 16 residues. From germline, CDR1 is MNHEY and CDR2 SVGAGI. V lost 0 bases to trimming and J lost 4 bases, with 13 bases between them. The CDR3 DNA reads as TGTGCCAGCAGTTACTCGATTAAGGGTTACGGAAACACCATATATTTT. This translates into CASSYSIKGYGNTIYF.

CDR3 nucleotide sequence: TGCGCCAGCAGTCTGGACAGGCAAAACATTCAGTACTTC. It specifies CASSLDRQNIQYF. J is TRBJ2-4 and V is TRBV5-1; 7 bases line up with TRBD1. The J segment lost 5 bases and the V segment lost 5 bases, leaving 4 bases of the junction unmatched. The CDR3 runs 13 residues. Germline V gene sequence: CDR1 SGHRS, CDR2 YFSETQ.

This clonotype was found a few times. V gene TRBV7-2 combines with J gene TRBJ2-7; D remains ambiguous. Trimming removed 5 bases from V and 4 bases from J, with 9 bases in between. CDR1 and CDR2 from the germline V gene are SGHTA and FQGNSA. This CDR3 contains 12 residues. The CDR3 region has the DNA TGTGCCAGCAGCCGCTTCGGATACGAGCAGTACTTC. The encoded protein is CASSRFGYEQYF.

This clonotype came up many times. This chain joins TRBV5-1 and TRBJ2-3; D ambiguous. Germline CDR1 and CDR2: SGHRS and YFSETQ. The length of the CDR3 is 15 residues. Trimming left V 3 bases short and J 0 bases short, with 11 bases between. CDR3 DNA sequence: TGCGCCAGCAGCTCAACAGCCTCTAGCACAGATACGCAGTATTTT. Amino acids: CASSSTASSTDTQYF.

To note about this clonotype: This may arise from a read error, as a much more abundant clone is one base away. This CDR3 fails to terminate in the conserved phenylalanine or tryptophan, so it likely reflects a read error. The chain is built from TRBV20-1 and TRBJ2-3; no clear D gene. CDR3 size: 12 residues. Germline assignment: CDR1 DFQATT and CDR2 SNEGSKA (reference sequence). V lost 5 bases, J lost 5 bases, and 11 bases lay in between. The CDR3 nucleotides read TGCAGTGCTCCCCCCTCGGTAGATACGCAGTATTCT. Protein: CSAPPSVDTQYS.